One sample yielded the 21 T cell receptor beta chains listed below, sequenced in a study of blood T cell repertoires in COVID-19. Clones were read by immunoSEQ multiplex PCR, and TCRdb kept only the in-frame ones, dropping some. The data contain 280,000 or so clones, less than 90% of them singletons. The sample consisted of peripheral blood. The receptor source for this set is a human donor in a cohort sampled during active COVID-19.

The rearrangement uses TRBV5-1 and TRBJ2-7; TRBD2 is a possible D gene (5 bases). V was cut by 4 bases and J by 7 bases, with 15 bases left in between. Germline lookup yields CDR1 SGHRS and CDR2 YFSETQ. The CDR3 length is 13 residues. For the CDR3, the DNA is TGCGCCAGCAGCGGAGGATCGGGAAATGAGCAGTACTTC. It encodes CASSGGSGNEQYF.

The V gene is TRBV20-1, the J gene TRBJ2-2, with unresolved D. Germline-derived CDR1 and CDR2 are DFQATT and SNEGSKA (reference sequence). This CDR3 region has 11 residues. V was trimmed by 8 bases and J by 5 bases, leaving 9 bases between them. The CDR3 DNA sequence: TGCAGTACCCCGCGGACCGGGGAGCTGTTTTTT. It yields the protein CSTPRTGELFF.

CDR3 nucleotide sequence: TGTGCCAGCACCAGGACAGTTTTCTCCTACAATGAGCAGTTCTTC. Translation: CASTRTVFSYNEQFF. The chain is built from TRBV6-5 and TRBJ2-1; possible D gene TRBD1, 6 bases. Germline V lookup: CDR1 MNHEY, CDR2 SVGAGI. The V end was cut by 7 bases, the J end by 0 bases, with 13 bases between. This CDR3 has 15 residues.

The CDR3 DNA is TGTGCCACCAGCAGCCGAGCGGGAGTGGGAAATGAGCAGTTCTTC. Protein product: CATSSRAGVGNEQFF. The chain links TRBV15 to TRBJ2-1, with 8 bases identical to TRBD2. Germline assignment: CDR1 LNHNV and CDR2 YYDKDF (reference sequence). Trimming took 3 bases from V and 7 from J; bases not matched to a gene: 8. The CDR3 is 15 residues long.

This clone was counted a single time. The chain uses TRBV7-2 and TRBJ1-5; 7 bases are a match to TRBD1. The V gene end was trimmed by 0 bases and the J gene end by 3 bases; junction bases not matched to a gene: 5. Germline V gene sequence: CDR1 SGHTA, CDR2 FQGNSA. The CDR3 runs 16 residues. The DNA for the CDR3 is TGTGCCAGCAGCTTAGCCGGGACAGCGTCCAATCAGCCCCAGCATTTT. It is translated as CASSLAGTASNQPQHF.

The chain uses TRBV11-2 and TRBJ2-7, with D perhaps matching TRBD2 (5 bases). Between the trimmed V and J ends, which lost 3 bases and 2 bases, there was a span of 11 bases. Germline V CDR1 and CDR2: SGHAT, FQNNGV. The length of the CDR3 is 14 residues. CDR3 sequence reads: CASSFRDSTYEQYF. The CDR3 DNA follows: TGTGCCAGCAGCTTCCGGGATAGTACCTACGAGCAGTACTTC.

This chain joins TRBV5-1 and TRBJ2-3; the match to TRBD2 covers 11 bases. Germline CDR1 and CDR2: SGHRS and YFSETQ. The ends lost 4 bases at V and 3 bases at J; junction bases unmatched: 7. The CDR3 totals 16 residues. The CDR3 sequence is CASSPRPSGRTDTQYF. The CDR3, as DNA: TGCGCCAGCAGCCCTCGACCTAGCGGGAGGACAGATACGCAGTATTTT.

The V call is TRBV5-8, the J call TRBJ1-2, with D perhaps TRBD1 (6 bases). Trimming removed 1 base from V and 8 bases from J, with 9 bases in between. Germline loops: CDR1 SGHTS, CDR2 YDEGEE. The CDR3 contains 12 residues. The CDR3 spells CASSLPGGGYTF. The CDR3, as DNA: TGTGCCAGCAGCTTGCCGGGGGGCGGCTACACCTTC.

This clone has only one observation. J is TRBJ2-3 and V is TRBV2, with D maybe TRBD2 (5 bases). The CDR3 covers 13 residues. Germline V gene lookup returns CDR1 SNHLY and CDR2 FYNNEI. V was pared by 8 bases and J by 3 bases, with 12 bases between. The CDR3 region has the DNA TGTGCCAGCCATACCGAGCGGACAGATACGCAGTATTTT. Residues: CASHTERTDTQYF.

The chain carries TRBV10-3 and TRBJ2-3; TRBD1 might be the D (5 bases). This CDR3 region has 14 residues. Germline CDR1 ENHRY, CDR2 SYGVKD. V was clipped by 10 bases and J by 0 bases, with 14 bases between them. The CDR3 loop is CASLGAESTDTQYF. The CDR3 region has the DNA TGTGCCAGCCTAGGGGCGGAGAGCACAGATACGCAGTATTTT.

The chain uses TRBV9 and TRBJ2-1; possible D gene TRBD1, 5 bases. V shed 0 bases and J shed 4 bases, with 11 bases lying between them. This CDR3 region has 15 residues. CDR1 is SGDLS and CDR2 is YYNGEE in the germline V gene. CDR3 sequence reads: CASSVGAGIYNEQFF. DNA for the CDR3: TGTGCCAGCAGCGTAGGGGCAGGGATATACAATGAGCAGTTCTTC.

This rearrangement joins TRBV18 to TRBJ2-3, with 12 nucleotides matching TRBD2. Trimming at V came to 5 bases and at J to 4 bases, leaving 4 bases not matched to a gene. Germline lookup yields CDR1 KGHSH and CDR2 LQKENI. CDR3 length: 15 residues. DNA of the CDR3: TGTGCCAGCTCATTCCTAGCGGGAGGGTCAGATACGCAGTATTTT. Encoded protein: CASSFLAGGSDTQYF.

The rearrangement uses TRBV9 and TRBJ2-2; 7 bases match TRBD2. Germline V gene lookup returns CDR1 SGDLS and CDR2 YYNGEE. CDR3 length: 13 residues. V lost 5 bases and J lost 4; bases outside the gene matches: 2. The CDR3 sequence: CASRRGTTGELFF. The CDR3 DNA follows: TGTGCCAGCAGGCGGGGGACCACCGGGGAGCTGTTTTTT.

The chain combines TRBV24-1 with TRBJ2-3, with a tentative D call TRBD2 (6 bases). Germline V gene data show CDR1 as KGHDR and CDR2 as SFDVKD. With 3 bases removed from V and 2 bases from J, the gap between germline ends came to 11 bases. The CDR3 runs to 15 residues. The CDR3 is CATSDGRFNTDTQYF. DNA of the CDR3: TGTGCCACCAGTGATGGGAGGTTTAACACAGATACGCAGTATTTT.

This clone was counted a few times. The rearrangement links TRBV27 to TRBJ2-1; TRBD1 matches 7 bases. Unmatched junction bases numbered 2, after V lost 0 bases and J lost 3 bases. The CDR3 runs to 15 residues. Germline values: CDR1 MNHEY, CDR2 SMNVEV (reference sequence). CDR3: CASSLSRDSYNEQFF. The DNA of the CDR3 is TGTGCCAGCAGTTTATCCCGGGACAGCTACAATGAGCAGTTCTTC.

The genes are TRBV5-1 and TRBJ2-3; D ambiguous. The germline CDR1 and CDR2 sequences are SGHRS and YFSETQ. This CDR3 is 17 amino acids long. V was cut by 3 bases and J by 0 bases, with 17 bases left in between. DNA for the CDR3: TGCGCCAGCAGCTCGGCTTTGTGGGCTACTAGCACAGATACGCAGTATTTT. Its protein product is CASSSALWATSTDTQYF. Using reference TRBV5-1 and TRBJ2-3 for the parts outside the CDR3, the full variable domain is KAGVTQTPRYLIKTRGQQVTLSCSPISGHRSVSWYQQTPGQGLQFLFEYFSETQRNKGNFPGRFSGRQFSNSRSEMNVSTLELGDSALYLCASSSALWATSTDTQYFGPGTRLTVL.

V is TRBV6-5 and J is TRBJ2-1; D possibly corresponds to TRBD2 (5 bases). The CDR3 totals 13 residues. The V gene's germline CDR1 is MNHEY and CDR2 SVGAGI. V lost 7 bases, J lost 10 bases, and 17 bases lay in between. The CDR3 sequence: CASTAPGPGEQFF. The CDR3 DNA sequence: TGTGCCAGCACCGCCCCGGGCCCGGGGGAGCAGTTCTTC.

The gene calls are TRBV4-1 and TRBJ2-5; the match to TRBD2 covers 12 bases. Germline trimming cut 5 bases from V and 4 bases from J; bases unmatched to any gene: 5. CDR1 and CDR2 (germline): MGHRA, YSYEKL. There are 15 residues in the CDR3. CDR3 protein: CASSELGLAGETQYF. In nucleotides, the CDR3 is TGCGCCAGCAGCGAATTGGGACTAGCGGGAGAGACCCAGTACTTC.

The chain links TRBV3-1 (or the pseudogene TRBV3-2) to TRBJ2-1; TRBD2 agrees at 7 bases. This CDR3 spans 12 amino acids. V was clipped by 6 bases and J by 5 bases; unmatched bases: 1. Germline CDR1 reads LGHDT; CDR2 reads YNNKEL (reference sequence). DNA of the CDR3: TGTGCCAGCAGGCTAGCGGACAATGAGCAGTTCTTC. Its translation is CASRLADNEQFF.

This clone came up once. This rearrangement joins TRBV4-1 to TRBJ2-5; weak D call: TRBD2 (6 bases). This CDR3 spans 16 amino acids. Germline lookup yields CDR1 MGHRA and CDR2 YSYEKL. Trimming cost V 0 bases and J 5 bases, with 16 bases left between them. In nucleotides, the CDR3 is TGCGCCAGCAGCCAAGAGGCTGCGGGAACGGGGGAGACCCAGTACTTC. Protein sequence: CASSQEAAGTGETQYF.

The V and J genes are TRBV7-2 and TRBJ2-7, with D perhaps TRBD2 (5 bases). The CDR3 length is 15 residues. The V end was cut by 3 bases, the J end by 1 base, with 13 bases between. The germline V gene encodes CDR1 SGHTA and CDR2 FQGNSA. The CDR3 coding sequence is TGTGCCAGCAGCTTCAGAGGGCGGCAGTCCTACGAGCAGTACTTC. This codes for CASSFRGRQSYEQYF.